Below, 3 T cell receptor beta chains from the same sample are listed, as sequenced in a study of blood T cells in healthy people across ages (dated by TCRdb to the mid-2010s). Preparation of the library involved 5' RACE. Instrument on record: Illumina HiSeq 2500. A second PCR of roughly 7 to 11 cycles was performed with a sample-barcoded 5' primer and a J-beta primer mix. TCRdb cleaned the public reads at Q25 with fastp, built clones with MiXCR and kept in-frame beta chains. Merged by CDR3 protein, the rows form single entries marked with the most common genes and DNA. The sample records about 770,000 distinct CDR3 sequences, around 45% of which are singletons. The ten largest clones represent roughly 19% of the sample. Input material: blood. The receptors derive from a man aged 55-75 years in good health.

V gene TRBV4-2 combines with J gene TRBJ1-4; 8 positions agree with TRBD1. Germline V lookup: CDR1 LGHNA, CDR2 YNFKEQ. The CDR3 sequence is 15 residues long. V shed 4 bases and J 3 bases; nucleotides not matched to a gene: 4. The CDR3 nucleotides are TGTGCCAGCAGCCGGGACAGGCGGTCTAATGAAAAACTGTTTTTT. Its translation is CASSRDRRSNEKLFF.

The rearrangement links TRBV5-1 to TRBJ2-1; 11 bases are shared with TRBD2. Trimming at V came to 5 bases and at J to 6 bases, leaving 7 bases not matched to a gene. CDR3 length: 15 residues. In germline, CDR1 is SGHRS, CDR2 YFSETQ. The CDR3, as DNA: TGCGCCAGCAGAAAGCCGGGACTAGCGGTCAATGAGCAGTTCTTC. Residues: CASRKPGLAVNEQFF.

This clonotype was detected a few times. This chain links TRBV27 with TRBJ2-3; possibly TRBD2 for D (6 bases). The CDR3 sequence is 15 residues long. Trimming took off 4 bases at V and 6 bases at J, with 17 bases between the two ends. CDR1 and CDR2 from the germline V gene are MNHEY and SMNVEV (reference sequence). The CDR3 DNA reads as TGTGCCAGCAGTTCCCGTGGGGGGTCGGGGGATACGCAGTATTTT. As protein: CASSSRGGSGDTQYF.